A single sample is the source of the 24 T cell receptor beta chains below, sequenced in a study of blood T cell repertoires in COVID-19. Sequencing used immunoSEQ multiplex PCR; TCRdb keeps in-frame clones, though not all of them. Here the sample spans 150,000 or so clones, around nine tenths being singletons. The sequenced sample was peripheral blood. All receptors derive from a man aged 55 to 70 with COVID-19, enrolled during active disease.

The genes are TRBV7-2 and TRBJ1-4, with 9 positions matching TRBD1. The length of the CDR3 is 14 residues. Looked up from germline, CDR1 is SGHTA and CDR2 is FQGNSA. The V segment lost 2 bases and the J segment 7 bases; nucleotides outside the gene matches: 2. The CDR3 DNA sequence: TGTGCCAGCAGCTTAAGGGACAGGGCTGAAAAACTGTTTTTT. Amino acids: CASSLRDRAEKLFF.

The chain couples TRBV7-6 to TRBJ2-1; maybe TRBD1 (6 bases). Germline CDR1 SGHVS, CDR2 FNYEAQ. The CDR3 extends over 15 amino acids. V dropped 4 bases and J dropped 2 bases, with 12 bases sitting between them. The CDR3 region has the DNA TGTGCCAGCAGCTCGCTGACAGGTGCCTACAATGAGCAGTTCTTC. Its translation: CASSSLTGAYNEQFF.

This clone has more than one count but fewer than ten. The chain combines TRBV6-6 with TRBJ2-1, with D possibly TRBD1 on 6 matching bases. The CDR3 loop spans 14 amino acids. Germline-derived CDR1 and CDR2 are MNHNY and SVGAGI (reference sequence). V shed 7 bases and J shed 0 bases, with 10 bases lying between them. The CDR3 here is CASNTGSSYNEQFF. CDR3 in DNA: TGTGCCAGCAATACAGGGAGCTCCTACAATGAGCAGTTCTTC.

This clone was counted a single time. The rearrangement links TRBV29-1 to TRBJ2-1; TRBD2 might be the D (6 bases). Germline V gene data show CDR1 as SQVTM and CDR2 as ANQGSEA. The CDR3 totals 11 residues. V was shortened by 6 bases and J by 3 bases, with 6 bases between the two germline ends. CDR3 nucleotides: TGCAGCGTGGGACTCTACAATGAGCAGTTCTTC. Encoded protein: CSVGLYNEQFF.

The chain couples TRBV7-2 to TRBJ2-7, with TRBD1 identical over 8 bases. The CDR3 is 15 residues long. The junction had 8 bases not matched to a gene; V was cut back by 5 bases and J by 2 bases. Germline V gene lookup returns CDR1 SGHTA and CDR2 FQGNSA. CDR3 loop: CASSVGWTGTYEQYF. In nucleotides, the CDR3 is TGTGCCAGCAGCGTCGGATGGACAGGGACCTACGAGCAGTACTTC.

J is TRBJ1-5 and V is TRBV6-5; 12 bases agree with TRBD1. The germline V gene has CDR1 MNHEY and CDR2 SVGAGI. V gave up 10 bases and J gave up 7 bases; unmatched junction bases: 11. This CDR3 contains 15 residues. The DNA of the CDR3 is TGTGCCACCTTGGGACAGGGGGCGGCGGGGCAGCCCCAGCATTTT. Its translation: CATLGQGAAGQPQHF.

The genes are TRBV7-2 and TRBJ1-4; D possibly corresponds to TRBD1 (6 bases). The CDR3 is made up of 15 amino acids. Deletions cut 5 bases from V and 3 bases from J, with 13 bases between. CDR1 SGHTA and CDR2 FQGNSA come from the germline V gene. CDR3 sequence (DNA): TGTGCCAGCAGCACCCAGGGGTTTGCTAATGAAAAACTGTTTTTT. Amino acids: CASSTQGFANEKLFF.

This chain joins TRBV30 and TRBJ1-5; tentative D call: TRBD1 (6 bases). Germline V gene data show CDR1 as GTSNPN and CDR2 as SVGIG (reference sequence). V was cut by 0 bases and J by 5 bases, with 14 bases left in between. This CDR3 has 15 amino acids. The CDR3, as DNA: TGTGCCTGGAGTGTTTCCAGGCCAGGGGATCAGCCCCAGCATTTT. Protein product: CAWSVSRPGDQPQHF.

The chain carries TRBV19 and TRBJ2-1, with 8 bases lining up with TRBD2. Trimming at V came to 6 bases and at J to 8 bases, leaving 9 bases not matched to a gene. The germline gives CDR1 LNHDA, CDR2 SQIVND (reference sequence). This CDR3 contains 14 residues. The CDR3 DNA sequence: TGTGCCAGTAGAAAAGCGGGAGTAAGGGATGAGCAGTTCTTC. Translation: CASRKAGVRDEQFF.

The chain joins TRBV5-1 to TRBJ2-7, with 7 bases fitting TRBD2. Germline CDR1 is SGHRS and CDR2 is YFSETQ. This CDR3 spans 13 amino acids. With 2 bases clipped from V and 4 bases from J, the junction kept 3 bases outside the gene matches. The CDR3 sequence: CASSLIGGYEQYF. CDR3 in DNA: TGCGCCAGCAGCTTAATCGGGGGGTACGAGCAGTACTTC.

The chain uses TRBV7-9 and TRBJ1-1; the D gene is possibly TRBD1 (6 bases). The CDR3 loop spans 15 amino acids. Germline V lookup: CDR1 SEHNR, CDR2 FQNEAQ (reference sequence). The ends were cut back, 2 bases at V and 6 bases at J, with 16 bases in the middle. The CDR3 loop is CASSLLLTGLAEAFF. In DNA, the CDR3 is TGTGCCAGCAGCTTATTACTTACAGGGTTGGCTGAAGCTTTCTTT.

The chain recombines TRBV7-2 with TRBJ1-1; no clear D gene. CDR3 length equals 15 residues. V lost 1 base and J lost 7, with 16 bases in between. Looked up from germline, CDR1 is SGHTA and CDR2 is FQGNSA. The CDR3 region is CASSLGSQASVEAFF. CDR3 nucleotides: TGTGCCAGCAGCTTAGGTTCCCAAGCTTCGGTTGAAGCTTTCTTT.

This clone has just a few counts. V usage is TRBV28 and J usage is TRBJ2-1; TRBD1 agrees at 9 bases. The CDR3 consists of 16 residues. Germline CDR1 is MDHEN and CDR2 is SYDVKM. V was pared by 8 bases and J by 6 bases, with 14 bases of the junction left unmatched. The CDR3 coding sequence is TGTGCCAGCGCAAAAACAGGGGGCCGATCGTCCAATGAGCAGTTCTTC. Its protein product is CASAKTGGRSSNEQFF.

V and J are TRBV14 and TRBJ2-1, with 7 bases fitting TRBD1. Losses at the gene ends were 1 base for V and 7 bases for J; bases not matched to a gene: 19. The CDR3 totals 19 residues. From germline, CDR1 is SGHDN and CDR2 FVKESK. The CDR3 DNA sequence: TGTGCCAGCAGCCAAGTTTGGGGAACAGGGGCGCAAAGGTCGAATGAGCAGTTCTTC. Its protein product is CASSQVWGTGAQRSNEQFF.

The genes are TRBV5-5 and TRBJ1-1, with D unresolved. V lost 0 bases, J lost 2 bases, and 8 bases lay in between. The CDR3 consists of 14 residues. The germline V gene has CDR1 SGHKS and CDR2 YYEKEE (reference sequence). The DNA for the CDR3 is TGTGCCAGCAGCTTGGTGGCAAGAAACACTGAAGCTTTCTTT. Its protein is CASSLVARNTEAFF.

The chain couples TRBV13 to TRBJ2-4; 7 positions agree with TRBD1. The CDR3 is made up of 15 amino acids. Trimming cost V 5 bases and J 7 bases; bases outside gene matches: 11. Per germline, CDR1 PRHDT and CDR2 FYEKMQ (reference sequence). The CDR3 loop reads CASSPQGQVSNIQYF. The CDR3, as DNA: TGTGCCAGCAGCCCGCAAGGACAGGTGTCGAACATTCAGTACTTC.

Here the CDR3 reads CASSYSQGAYNSPLHF. The CDR3 DNA sequence: TGTGCCAGCAGTTACTCCCAGGGCGCCTATAATTCACCCCTCCACTTT. The gene calls are TRBV6-5 and TRBJ1-6; possible D gene TRBD1, 5 bases. The V end lost 0 bases, the J end lost 2 bases, and 8 bases lay between the germline ends. Germline V gene data show CDR1 as MNHEY and CDR2 as SVGAGI. There are 16 residues in the CDR3.

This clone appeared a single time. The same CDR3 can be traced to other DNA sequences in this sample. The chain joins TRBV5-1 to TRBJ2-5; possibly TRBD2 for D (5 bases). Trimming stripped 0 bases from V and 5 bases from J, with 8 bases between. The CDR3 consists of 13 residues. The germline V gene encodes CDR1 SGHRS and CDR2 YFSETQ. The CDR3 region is CASSLGGGETQYF. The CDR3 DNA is TGCGCCAGCAGCTTGGGAGGCGGGGAGACCCAGTACTTC.

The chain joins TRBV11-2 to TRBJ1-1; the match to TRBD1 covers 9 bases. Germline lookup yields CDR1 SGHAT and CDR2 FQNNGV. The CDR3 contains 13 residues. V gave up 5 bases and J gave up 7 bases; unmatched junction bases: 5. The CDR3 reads CASSTGQGNEAFF. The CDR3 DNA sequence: TGTGCCAGCAGCACTGGACAGGGGAATGAAGCTTTCTTT. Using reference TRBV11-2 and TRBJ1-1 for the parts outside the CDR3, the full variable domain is EAGVAQSPRYKIIEKRQSVAFWCNPISGHATLYWYQQILGQGPKLLIQFQNNGVVDDSQLPKDRFSAERLKGVDSTLKIQPAKLEDSAVYLCASSTGQGNEAFFGQGTRLTVV.

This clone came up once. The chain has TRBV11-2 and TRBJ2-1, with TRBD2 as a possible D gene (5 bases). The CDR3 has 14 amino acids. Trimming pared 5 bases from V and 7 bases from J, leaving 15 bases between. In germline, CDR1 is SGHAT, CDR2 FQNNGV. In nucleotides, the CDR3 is TGTGCCAGCAGCCGAGGACTTACAGAGAATGAGCAGTTCTTC. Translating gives CASSRGLTENEQFF.

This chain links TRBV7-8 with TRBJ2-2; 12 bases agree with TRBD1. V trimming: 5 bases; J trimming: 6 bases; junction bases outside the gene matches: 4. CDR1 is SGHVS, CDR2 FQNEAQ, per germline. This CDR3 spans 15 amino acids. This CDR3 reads CASSPRDRGPGELFF. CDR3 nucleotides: TGTGCCAGCAGCCCCCGGGACAGGGGGCCCGGGGAGCTGTTTTTT. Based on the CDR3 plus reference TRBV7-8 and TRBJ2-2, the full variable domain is GAGVSQSPRYKVAKRGQDVALRCDPISGHVSLFWYQQALGQGPEFLTYFQNEAQLDKSGLPSDRFFAERPEGSVSTLKIQRTQQEDSAVYLCASSPRDRGPGELFFGEGSRLTVL.

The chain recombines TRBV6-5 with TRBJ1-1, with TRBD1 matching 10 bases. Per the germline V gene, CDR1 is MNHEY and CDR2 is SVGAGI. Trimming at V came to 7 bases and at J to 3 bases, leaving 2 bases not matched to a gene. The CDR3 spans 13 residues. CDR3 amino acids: CASMDRGDTEAFF. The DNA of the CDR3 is TGTGCCAGCATGGACAGGGGGGACACTGAAGCTTTCTTT.

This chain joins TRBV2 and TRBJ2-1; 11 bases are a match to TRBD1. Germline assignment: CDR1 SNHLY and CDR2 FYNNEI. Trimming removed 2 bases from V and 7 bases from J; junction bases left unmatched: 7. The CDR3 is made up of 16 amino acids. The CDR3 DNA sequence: TGTGCCAGCAGTGAATTAGGACAGGGGGCTCTGAATGAGCAGTTCTTC. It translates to CASSELGQGALNEQFF.

The DNA of the CDR3 is TGTGCCAGCAGCCTCACTAGTAATGAGCAGTTCTTC. The encoded protein is CASSLTSNEQFF. V is TRBV11-3 and J is TRBJ2-1; tentative D call: TRBD2 (5 bases). This CDR3 has 12 residues. Germline CDR1 SGHNT, CDR2 YENEEA. Between the trimmed V and J ends, which lost 5 bases and 7 bases, there was a span of 9 bases.